These T cell receptor beta chains were read from a single sample in a study of monozygotic twins with inflammatory bowel disease. No DNA is given; TCRdb re-called the 5' RACE reads and lists each CDR3 protein once. The sample has around 150,000 distinct CDR3 sequences. Sequenced sample: blood. The receptors come from a human donor with ulcerative colitis or Crohn's disease, or a healthy co-twin of an affected twin (not recorded which). Each CDR3 is given with its conserved first and last residue.

CASSPGQGFSPLHF TRBJ1-6 TRBV5-5
CASSSLDRGDYEQYF TRBJ2-7 TRBV6-2/TRBV6-3
CASSLGHATDTQYF TRBJ2-3 TRBV7-2
CASSPVVDREAFF TRBJ1-1 TRBV7-2
CASSQVQAGDQPQHF TRBJ1-5 TRBV4-1
CASSSWEAGWGGYTF TRBJ1-2 TRBV5-4
CASRRQPETQYF TRBJ2-3 TRBV6-1
CASSLTSANEQFF TRBJ2-1 TRBV7-3
CASSISPDEKLFF TRBJ1-4 TRBV12-3/TRBV12-4
CSARDEGLGTDTQYF TRBJ2-3 TRBV20-1
CASSPRPSGGASRADTQYF TRBJ2-3 TRBV9
CASSPRGWNTEAFF TRBJ1-1 TRBV3-1
CASSSNRGNYGYTF TRBJ1-2 TRBV7-2
CASSFVQGLAKNIQYF TRBJ2-4 TRBV12-3/TRBV12-4
CASSSMADQETQYF TRBJ2-5 TRBV3-1
CASRRFVNQPQHF TRBJ1-5 TRBV19
CSAIRRTGNGEQFF TRBJ2-1 TRBV20-1
CASQLAGGRSDEQFF TRBJ2-1 TRBV12-3/TRBV12-4
CASSLPGQQETQYF TRBJ2-5 TRBV28
CASSLFERASYNEQFF TRBJ2-1 TRBV7-6
CASSLVVTSVYNEQFF TRBJ2-1 TRBV12-3/TRBV12-4
CASALDSLNTEAFF TRBJ1-1 TRBV12-5
CASSFPTSGRAGATDTQYF TRBJ2-3 TRBV12-3/TRBV12-4
CASSSGTVNTEAFF TRBJ1-1 TRBV28
CASSLMRASGSNEQFF TRBJ2-1 TRBV7-2
CASRDRGSVSTGELFF TRBJ2-2 TRBV6-1
CSARRAGGSYNEQFF TRBJ2-1 TRBV20-1